This is a list of T cell receptor beta chains from one sample in a study of T cells after yellow fever vaccination. TCRdb re-derived calls from the 5' RACE reads in MiXCR, one entry per CDR3 protein. The sample gives around 600,000 distinct CDR3 sequences, roughly an eighth of which show up once; 14% to 15% is in the top ten. The material was PBMCs, obtained on the day of the yellow fever booster vaccination. These TCRs come from a young man who received the YFV17D yellow fever vaccine. The CDR3 runs from the conserved cysteine through the conserved F or W. Fields, in order: D gene, clone size, J gene, V gene, CDR3 length, CDR3 protein, CDR3 DNA. A D gene is named only where the DNA matches it firmly. Some rows have no size entry. The others give once, few or many, or a class for an expanded clone.

TRBD1 many TRBJ2-5 TRBV12-3/TRBV12-4 13 CASWTGGSETQYF TGTGCCAGCTGGACAGGGGGATCGGAGACCCAGTACTTC
. few TRBJ2-1 TRBV5-1 15 CASSIGTTHYNEQFF TGCGCCAGCAGCATCGGGACGACTCATTATAATGAGCAGTTCTTC
TRBD2 . TRBJ2-5 TRBV20-1 16 CSASGASGRALETQYF TGCAGTGCCAGTGGGGCTAGCGGGAGGGCCTTAGAGACCCAGTACTTC
. few TRBJ2-7 TRBV19 14 CASSSGRDVYEQYF TGTGCCAGTAGTAGCGGCAGGGATGTCTACGAGCAGTACTTC
. few TRBJ2-7 TRBV21-1 13 CASSRSRVREQYF TGTGCCAGCAGCAGGTCCAGGGTTCGCGAGCAGTACTTC
TRBD1 few TRBJ2-4 TRBV20-1 12 CSATDRGTIQYF TGCAGTGCTACAGACAGGGGTACTATTCAGTACTTC
. . TRBJ2-5 TRBV12-3/TRBV12-4 13 CASSLQSPETQYF TGTGCCAGCAGTTTACAGTCTCCGGAGACCCAGTACTTC
. . TRBJ1-1 TRBV5-6 12 CASSPYGTEAFF TGTGCCAGCAGCCCCTACGGGACAGAAGCTTTCTTT
. few TRBJ2-7 TRBV7-2 15 CASSLSRGGSYEQYF TGTGCCAGCAGCTTATCCAGGGGGGGCTCCTACGAGCAGTACTTC
TRBD2 . TRBJ2-1 TRBV28 15 CASSPWTSGNNEQFF TGTGCCAGCAGTCCCTGGACTAGCGGAAACAATGAGCAGTTCTTC
TRBD1 . TRBJ2-3 TRBV14 16 CASSRGGTGVLDTQYF TGTGCCAGCAGCCGGGGCGGGACAGGAGTTTTGGATACGCAGTATTTT
TRBD2 few TRBJ2-3 TRBV20-1 15 CSARTSGFPTDTQYF TGCAGTGCTAGGACTAGCGGATTCCCCACAGATACGCAGTATTTT
. . TRBJ2-3 TRBV20-1 13 CSASRQGRDTQYF TGCAGTGCTAGTAGGCAGGGTAGGGATACGCAGTATTTT
TRBD2 . TRBJ2-1 TRBV29-1 17 CSVERRLDSGGNNEQFF TGCAGCGTTGAACGAAGGCTGGACAGCGGGGGAAACAATGAGCAGTTCTTC
TRBD2 . TRBJ2-1 TRBV5-6 16 CASSFWSGVNDNEQFF TGTGCCAGCAGCTTTTGGAGCGGGGTTAATGACAATGAGCAGTTCTTC
TRBD1 few TRBJ2-1 TRBV28 17 CASSLPDRDFSYNEQFF TGTGCCAGCAGTTTACCGGACAGGGATTTTTCCTACAATGAGCAGTTCTTC
TRBD1 . TRBJ2-2 TRBV20-1 14 CSAPGQGAPGELFF TGCAGTGCTCCGGGACAGGGGGCCCCCGGGGAGCTGTTTTTT
TRBD2 . TRBJ2-1 TRBV18 14 CASSPGLGNNEQFF TGTGCCAGCTCACCGGGACTAGGGAACAATGAGCAGTTCTTC
. . TRBJ1-5 TRBV20-1 16 CSAGGGGPYSNQPQHF TGCAGTGCTGGGGGCGGGGGGCCTTATAGCAATCAGCCCCAGCATTTT
. few TRBJ2-5 TRBV12-3/TRBV12-4 12 CASSFLVETQYF TGTGCCAGCAGTTTCCTGGTCGAGACCCAGTACTTC
. . TRBJ2-3 TRBV18 14 CASSPSGEPDTQYF TGTGCCAGCTCACCGTCGGGAGAGCCAGATACGCAGTATTTT
. few TRBJ2-7 TRBV12-3/TRBV12-4 16 CASSLPGAGTSYEQYF TGTGCCAGCAGTTTACCAGGGGCGGGAACCTCCTACGAGCAGTACTTC
. few TRBJ2-2 TRBV14 18 CASSQDKGRNWLTGELFF TGTGCCAGCAGCCAAGATAAAGGGAGAAATTGGCTTACCGGGGAGCTGTTTTTT
TRBD2 . TRBJ2-1 TRBV20-1 17 CSARFPLAGGSYNEQFF TGCAGTGCTAGATTCCCACTAGCGGGAGGCTCCTACAATGAGCAGTTCTTC
. . TRBJ2-3 TRBV29-1 12 CSGGGVADTQYF TGCAGCGGGGGCGGCGTGGCGGATACGCAGTATTTT
. few TRBJ2-7 TRBV19 14 CASSIRLADYEQYF TGTGCCAGTAGTATAAGGCTAGCAGACTACGAGCAGTACTTC
TRBD2 . TRBJ2-7 TRBV5-1 19 CASSLAIHRGLAGPYEQYF TGCGCCAGCAGCTTGGCCATACACAGGGGACTAGCGGGCCCCTACGAGCAGTACTTC
. . TRBJ1-1 TRBV6-2/TRBV6-3 13 CASSSRNARGAFF TGTGCCAGCAGTTCCAGGAACGCGAGGGGAGCTTTCTTT
. . TRBJ2-7 TRBV19 13 CASSTRERDEQYF TGTGCCTCCTCGACCCGGGAGAGGGACGAGCAGTACTTC
. few TRBJ2-7 TRBV7-2 16 CASSSSGTTNSYEQYF TGTGCCAGCAGCTCCTCTGGGACCACCAATTCCTACGAGCAGTACTTC
. few TRBJ2-5 TRBV10-3 13 CAIREAVQETQYF TGTGCCATCAGGGAAGCGGTCCAAGAGACCCAGTACTTC
TRBD2 many TRBJ2-7 TRBV3-1 15 CASSLTSGSRHEQYF TGTGCCAGCAGCCTAACTAGCGGGAGTCGTCACGAGCAGTACTTC
TRBD1 . TRBJ2-7 TRBV5-1 14 CASPRDSLTYEQYF TGCGCCAGCCCACGGGACAGTTTAACCTACGAGCAGTACTTC
. few TRBJ2-1 TRBV14 19 CASSQDRLYSAPSYNEQFF TGTGCCAGCAGCCAAGACCGACTATACTCTGCCCCGTCCTACAATGAGCAGTTCTTC
. many TRBJ2-1 TRBV5-1 13 CASSLDGHNEQFF TGCGCCAGCAGCTTGGACGGGCACAATGAGCAGTTCTTC
TRBD2 few TRBJ2-3 TRBV5-1 15 CASSLEGLATDTQYF TGCGCCAGCAGCTTGGAGGGACTAGCGACAGATACGCAGTATTTT